One and the same sample provided the 25 T cell receptor beta chains below, sequenced in a study of shared clonotypes between healthy human individuals. Using immunoSEQ multiplex PCR, the repertoire was profiled, and TCRdb retains in-frame clones only, with some absent. The sample has around 1 million clones, around three quarters seen once. The sequenced material came from memory CD4+ T cells sorted from blood. Subset indicated: CD45RA-negative fraction. These receptors were collected from a man younger than 30 in good health.

This clone has just one count. This chain connects TRBV18 to TRBJ2-7; D may be TRBD1 or TRBD2 (5 bases each). Between the trimmed V and J ends, which lost 3 bases and 2 bases, there was a span of 11 bases. CDR3 length: 14 amino acids. From germline, CDR1 is KGHSH and CDR2 LQKENI. The CDR3 nucleotides are TGTGCCAGCTCACCGGCAGAGGGGCCCTACGAGCAGTACTTC. Its protein is CASSPAEGPYEQYF.

The rearrangement links TRBV12-5 to TRBJ1-2; the D is unclear. The length of the CDR3 is 13 residues. V was clipped by 3 bases and J by 4 bases, with 9 bases between them. From germline, CDR1 is LGHNT and CDR2 FRNRAP. CDR3 amino acids: CASGLGQSYGYTF. Written as DNA, the CDR3 is TGTGCTAGTGGTTTAGGCCAGTCCTATGGCTACACCTTC.

This chain links TRBV6-6 with TRBJ2-7, with D perhaps given as TRBD1 or TRBD2 (5 bases each). Trimming took off 4 bases at V and 0 bases at J, with 13 bases between the two ends. Germline V lookup: CDR1 MNHNY, CDR2 SVGAGI (reference sequence). The CDR3 has 15 residues. The CDR3 DNA sequence: TGTGCCAGCAGTTTCTCGGGACCTAGCTCCTACGAGCAGTACTTC. This translates into CASSFSGPSSYEQYF.

The DNA for the CDR3 is TGTGCCAGCTCACGAGCCGGGACAGGAGGCGGGTCCTACGAGCAGTACTTC. This codes for CASSRAGTGGGSYEQYF. V usage is TRBV18 and J usage is TRBJ2-7, with 8 bases matching TRBD1. Germline V lookup: CDR1 KGHSH, CDR2 LQKENI. This CDR3 contains 17 residues. The V segment lost 4 bases and the J segment 1 base; nucleotides outside the gene matches: 12.

This chain connects TRBV27 to TRBJ2-1; 7 bases align to TRBD2. The CDR3 consists of 13 residues. Per the germline V gene, CDR1 is MNHEY and CDR2 is SMNVEV (reference sequence). V shed 6 bases and J 15 bases; nucleotides not matched to a gene: 14. The CDR3 region is CASREHSGRDPFF. CDR3 bases: TGTGCCAGCAGGGAACATAGCGGGCGGGACCCGTTCTTC.

This clone has only a few counts. V is TRBV27 and J is TRBJ2-7; D remains ambiguous. V lost 0 bases, J lost 2 bases, and 11 bases lay in between. Germline CDR1 MNHEY, CDR2 SMNVEV (reference sequence). The CDR3 runs 15 residues. DNA for the CDR3: TGTGCCAGCAGTTTATCAGGGCTAGGGACCTACGAGCAGTACTTC. Protein: CASSLSGLGTYEQYF.

In this sample, this clone turned up many times. The chain joins TRBV6-1 to TRBJ2-2; D uncertain. Germline values: CDR1 MNHNS, CDR2 SASEGT. The ends were cut back, 5 bases at V and 4 bases at J, with 8 bases in the middle. CDR3 length equals 13 residues. CDR3 in amino acids: CASSRPSTGELFF. Written as DNA, the CDR3 is TGTGCCAGCAGTAGGCCTAGCACCGGGGAGCTGTTTTTT.

This clone came up a few times. V usage is TRBV10-2 and J usage is TRBJ2-7; D unclear. The CDR3 spans 13 residues. CDR1 WSHSY and CDR2 SAAADI come from the germline V gene. V lost 4 bases and J 3 bases, leaving 10 bases between the germline ends. The CDR3 sequence: CASSVGRGYEQYF. CDR3 coding DNA: TGCGCCAGCAGTGTGGGCAGAGGCTACGAGCAGTACTTC.

This clone was detected only a few times. The rearrangement uses TRBV9 and TRBJ2-6; no clear D gene. The CDR3 is made up of 12 amino acids. Per the germline V gene, CDR1 is SGDLS and CDR2 is YYNGEE. V lost 7 bases, J lost 2 bases, and 4 bases lay in between. The CDR3 nucleotides read TGTGCCAGCGGGGCTGGGGCCAACGTCCTGACTTTC. Encoded protein: CASGAGANVLTF.

The rearrangement joins TRBV27 to TRBJ2-2; no firm D call. Germline V gene lookup returns CDR1 MNHEY and CDR2 SMNVEV (reference sequence). The length of the CDR3 is 13 residues. Trimming removed 0 bases from V and 6 bases from J, with 5 bases in between. For the CDR3, the DNA is TGTGCCAGCAGTTTATCGAAGGCCGGGGAGCTGTTTTTT. This translates into CASSLSKAGELFF.

The gene calls are TRBV5-1 and TRBJ1-2; 7 bases agree with TRBD1. The CDR3 is 16 amino acids. The V gene's germline CDR1 is SGHRS and CDR2 YFSETQ. The J segment lost 4 bases and the V segment lost 0 bases, leaving 9 bases of the junction unmatched. DNA for the CDR3: TGCGCCAGCAGCTTGGCCTCCGGGACAGCCGCCTATGGCTACACCTTC. It encodes CASSLASGTAAYGYTF.

This chain links TRBV19 with TRBJ2-4, with 8 bases matching TRBD1. V dropped 5 bases and J dropped 7; count of bases not matched to a gene: 7. Germline V gives CDR1 LNHDA, CDR2 SQIVND (reference sequence). The CDR3 covers 14 residues. The CDR3: CASSLSGGRNIQYF. The CDR3 DNA follows: TGTGCCAGTAGTCTCTCAGGGGGCAGGAACATTCAGTACTTC.

The chain carries TRBV2 and TRBJ2-2; D is possibly TRBD1 (6 bases). Germline V gene lookup returns CDR1 SNHLY and CDR2 FYNNEI. The CDR3 extends over 12 amino acids. Trimming shortened V by 7 bases and J by 6 bases, and 9 bases separated the two germline ends. The CDR3 loop is CASTKGAGELFF. As DNA, the CDR3 is TGTGCCAGCACCAAGGGGGCCGGGGAGCTGTTTTTT.

This rearrangement joins TRBV2 to TRBJ1-5, with a tentative D call TRBD1 (6 bases). CDR1 is SNHLY and CDR2 is FYNNEI in the germline V gene. The V end was cut by 6 bases, the J end by 0 bases, with 15 bases between. CDR3 length: 16 residues. The CDR3 reads CASSASQGYSNQPQHF. CDR3 nucleotides: TGTGCCAGCAGCGCCTCACAGGGTTATAGCAATCAGCCCCAGCATTTT. Based on the CDR3 plus reference TRBV2 and TRBJ1-5, the full variable domain is EPEVTQTPSHQVTQMGQEVILRCVPISNHLYFYWYRQILGQKVEFLVSFYNNEISEKSEIFDDQFSVERPDGSNFTLKIRSTKLEDSAMYFCASSASQGYSNQPQHFGDGTRLSIL.

This chain joins TRBV27 and TRBJ1-6; D unclear. Germline loops: CDR1 MNHEY, CDR2 SMNVEV (reference sequence). Trimming shortened V by 0 bases and J by 8 bases, and 2 bases separated the two germline ends. CDR3 length equals 12 residues. CDR3 residues: CASSLSYSPLHF. The CDR3 nucleotides are TGTGCCAGCAGTTTATCTTATTCACCCCTCCACTTT.

The genes are TRBV7-9 and TRBJ2-7, with 7 bases identical to TRBD2. The J segment lost 4 bases and the V segment lost 5 bases, leaving 2 bases of the junction unmatched. Germline loops: CDR1 SEHNR, CDR2 FQNEAQ (reference sequence). The CDR3 spans 12 residues. CDR3 DNA: TGTGCCAGCAGCGATAGCGGGTACGAGCAGTACTTC. Translation: CASSDSGYEQYF.

This clone was observed a single time. This chain links TRBV9 with TRBJ2-7; the match to TRBD2 covers 7 bases. V shed 3 bases, J shed 5 bases, and the junction held 8 bases outside the gene matches. Germline CDR1 is SGDLS and CDR2 is YYNGEE. The CDR3 is 14 residues long. The CDR3 here is CASSGGRAYHEQYF. The CDR3 bases are TGTGCCAGCAGCGGAGGGAGGGCGTACCACGAGCAGTACTTC.

Remarks on this clone: A much larger clone differs from this one at a single base, so this may be a read error. This rearrangement joins TRBV27 to TRBJ1-1; no clear D gene. The CDR3 consists of 13 residues. The V gene lost 1 base and the J gene lost 1 base, with 4 bases spanning the gap. Looked up from germline, CDR1 is MNHEY and CDR2 is SMNVEV (reference sequence). The chain's CDR3 is CASSLWENTEAFF. Here the CDR3 DNA reads TGTGCCAGCAGTTTATGGGAGAACACTGAAGCTTTCTTT.

This chain joins TRBV5-1 and TRBJ1-4, with 7 bases aligning to TRBD1. Germline V gives CDR1 SGHRS, CDR2 YFSETQ. The CDR3 runs to 16 residues. V was clipped by 2 bases and J by 0 bases; unmatched bases: 4. For the CDR3, the DNA is TGCGCCAGCAGCTTAATCGGGACAGCAACTAATGAAAAACTGTTTTTT. Protein sequence: CASSLIGTATNEKLFF.

V is TRBV10-3 and J is TRBJ2-5, with D tentatively TRBD1 (6 bases). V was trimmed by 8 bases and J by 1 base, leaving 8 bases between them. Germline V gives CDR1 ENHRY, CDR2 SYGVKD. This CDR3 has 12 amino acids. The CDR3 protein is CAIGQTQETQYF. DNA of the CDR3: TGTGCCATCGGACAGACCCAAGAGACCCAGTACTTC.

The V call is TRBV18, the J call TRBJ2-2; D gene unclear. Germline values: CDR1 KGHSH, CDR2 LQKENI. This CDR3 contains 13 residues. With 1 base removed from V and 7 bases from J, the gap between germline ends came to 7 bases. Here the CDR3 reads CASSPRTGGELFF. The DNA for the CDR3 is TGTGCCAGCTCACCACGAACGGGCGGGGAGCTGTTTTTT.

As concerns this clone: The same CDR3 arises from other DNA sequences in this sample as well. This chain uses TRBV7-2 with TRBJ1-1; D gene ambiguous. This CDR3 has 11 residues. The germline V gene has CDR1 SGHTA and CDR2 FQGNSA. Trimming cost V 5 bases and J 5 bases, with 6 bases left between them. For the CDR3, the DNA is TGTGCCAGCAGCCCTAGAACTGAAGCTTTCTTT. It codes for CASSPRTEAFF.

This clone was seen a few times. V and J are TRBV7-2 and TRBJ1-5; possibly TRBD1 for D (6 bases). This CDR3 spans 15 amino acids. Germline values: CDR1 SGHTA, CDR2 FQGNSA. V dropped 1 base and J dropped 4 bases, with 11 bases sitting between them. CDR3 sequence: CASSLGRGRNQPQHF. CDR3 nucleotide sequence: TGTGCCAGCAGCTTAGGTCGGGGGCGGAATCAGCCCCAGCATTTT. Complete variable domain (other parts from reference TRBV7-2 and TRBJ1-5): GAGVSQSPSNKVTEKGKDVELRCDPISGHTALYWYRQSLGQGLEFLIYFQGNSAPDKSGLPSDRFSAERTGGSVSTLTIQRTQQEDSAVYLCASSLGRGRNQPQHFGDGTRLSIL.

V and J are TRBV7-8 and TRBJ2-6; no clear D gene. Germline CDR1 SGHVS, CDR2 FQNEAQ. V was trimmed by 8 bases and J by 0 bases, leaving 11 bases between them. This CDR3 is built from 15 residues. CDR3 in DNA: TGTGCCAGCGGGGTCCCAAGCTCTGGGGCCAACGTCCTGACTTTC. Encoded protein: CASGVPSSGANVLTF.

The genes are TRBV2 and TRBJ2-7; D assignment may be TRBD1 or TRBD2 (5 bases each). With 4 bases removed from V and 7 bases from J, the gap between germline ends came to 17 bases. Germline V gene lookup returns CDR1 SNHLY and CDR2 FYNNEI. The CDR3 is 14 amino acids. The CDR3 sequence is CASSVEGPSGEQYF. As DNA, the CDR3 is TGTGCCAGCAGTGTCGAGGGGCCCTCGGGGGAGCAGTACTTC.